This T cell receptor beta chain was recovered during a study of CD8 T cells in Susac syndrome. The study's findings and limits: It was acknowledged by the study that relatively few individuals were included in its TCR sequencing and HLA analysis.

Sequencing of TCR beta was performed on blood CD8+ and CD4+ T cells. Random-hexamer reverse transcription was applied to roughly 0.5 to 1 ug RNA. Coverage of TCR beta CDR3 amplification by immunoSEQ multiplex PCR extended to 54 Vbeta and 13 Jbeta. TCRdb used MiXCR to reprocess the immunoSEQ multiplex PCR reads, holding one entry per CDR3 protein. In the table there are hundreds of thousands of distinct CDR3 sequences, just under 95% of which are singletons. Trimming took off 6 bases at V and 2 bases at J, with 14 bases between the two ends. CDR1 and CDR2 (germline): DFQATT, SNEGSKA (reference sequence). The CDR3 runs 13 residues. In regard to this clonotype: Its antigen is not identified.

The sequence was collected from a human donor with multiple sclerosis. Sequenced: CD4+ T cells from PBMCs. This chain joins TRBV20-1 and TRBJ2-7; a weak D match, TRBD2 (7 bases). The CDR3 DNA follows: TGCAGTGCCCGGCGGGGGCCGGCCTACGAGCAGTACTTC. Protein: CSARRGPAYEQYF.